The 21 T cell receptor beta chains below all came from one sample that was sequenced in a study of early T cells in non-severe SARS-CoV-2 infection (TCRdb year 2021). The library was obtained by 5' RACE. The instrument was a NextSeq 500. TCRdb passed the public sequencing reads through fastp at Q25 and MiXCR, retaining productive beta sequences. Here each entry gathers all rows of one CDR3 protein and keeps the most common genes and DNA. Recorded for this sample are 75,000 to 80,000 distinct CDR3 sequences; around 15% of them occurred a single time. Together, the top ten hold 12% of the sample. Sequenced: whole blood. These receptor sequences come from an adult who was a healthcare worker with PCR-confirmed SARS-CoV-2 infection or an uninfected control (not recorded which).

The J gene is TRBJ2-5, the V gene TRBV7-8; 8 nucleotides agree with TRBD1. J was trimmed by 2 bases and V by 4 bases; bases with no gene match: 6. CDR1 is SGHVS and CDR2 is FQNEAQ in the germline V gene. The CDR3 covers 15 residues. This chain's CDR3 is CASSYWTGLQETQYF. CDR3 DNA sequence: TGTGCCAGCAGCTATTGGACAGGGCTTCAAGAGACCCAGTACTTC.

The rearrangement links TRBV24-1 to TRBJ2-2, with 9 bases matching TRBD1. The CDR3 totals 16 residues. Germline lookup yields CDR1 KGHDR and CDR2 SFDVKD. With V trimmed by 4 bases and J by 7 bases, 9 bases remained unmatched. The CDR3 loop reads CATSESGTGQYGELFF. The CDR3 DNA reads TGTGCCACCAGTGAATCCGGGACAGGGCAGTACGGGGAGCTGTTTTTT.

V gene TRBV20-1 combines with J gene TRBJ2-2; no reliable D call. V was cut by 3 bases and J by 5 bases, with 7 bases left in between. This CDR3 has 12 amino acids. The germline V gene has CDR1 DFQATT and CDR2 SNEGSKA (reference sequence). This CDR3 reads CSARDSTGELFF. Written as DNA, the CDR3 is TGCAGTGCTAGGGATTCAACCGGGGAGCTGTTTTTT.

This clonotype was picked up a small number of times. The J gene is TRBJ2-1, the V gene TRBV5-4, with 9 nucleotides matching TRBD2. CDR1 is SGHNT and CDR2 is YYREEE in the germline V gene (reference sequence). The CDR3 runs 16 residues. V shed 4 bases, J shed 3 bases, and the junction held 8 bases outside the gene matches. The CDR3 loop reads CASSGLAGGRYNEQFF. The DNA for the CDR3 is TGTGCCAGCAGCGGCCTGGCGGGGGGGCGCTACAATGAGCAGTTCTTC.

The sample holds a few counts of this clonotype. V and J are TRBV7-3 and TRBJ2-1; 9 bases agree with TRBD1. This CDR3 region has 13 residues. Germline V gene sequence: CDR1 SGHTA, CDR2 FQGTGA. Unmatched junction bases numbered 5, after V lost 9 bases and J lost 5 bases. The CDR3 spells CARGWDRDNEQFF. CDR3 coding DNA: TGTGCCAGGGGATGGGACAGGGACAATGAGCAGTTCTTC.

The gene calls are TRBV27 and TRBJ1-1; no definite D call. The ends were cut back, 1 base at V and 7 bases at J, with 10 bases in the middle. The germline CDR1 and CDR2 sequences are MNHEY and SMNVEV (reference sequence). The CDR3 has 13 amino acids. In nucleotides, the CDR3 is TGTGCCAGCAGTTTATTAGGGAGATTTGAAGCTTTCTTT. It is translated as CASSLLGRFEAFF.

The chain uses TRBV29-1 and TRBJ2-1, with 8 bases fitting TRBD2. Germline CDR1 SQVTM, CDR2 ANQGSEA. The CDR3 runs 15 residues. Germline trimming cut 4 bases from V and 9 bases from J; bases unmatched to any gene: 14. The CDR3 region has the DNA TGCAGCGTTGGTTTCTCGAGCGGGAGTGGCGTTGAGCAGTTCTTC. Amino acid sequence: CSVGFSSGSGVEQFF.

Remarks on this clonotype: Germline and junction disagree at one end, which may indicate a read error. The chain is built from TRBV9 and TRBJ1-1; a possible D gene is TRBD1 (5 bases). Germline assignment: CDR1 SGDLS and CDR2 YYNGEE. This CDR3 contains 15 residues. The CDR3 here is CVSSAKHEQATEAFF. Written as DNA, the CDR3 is TGTGTCAGCAGCGCCAAACATGAACAGGCCACTGAAGCTTTCTTT.

The DNA for the CDR3 is TGTGCCAGCAGACTAGGAAGCCCCACAGATACGCAGTATTTT. Residues: CASRLGSPTDTQYF. The genes are TRBV11-2 and TRBJ2-3, with D maybe TRBD2 (5 bases). Germline V gives CDR1 SGHAT, CDR2 FQNNGV. V was clipped by 6 bases and J by 2 bases, with 12 bases between them. The CDR3 is made up of 14 amino acids.

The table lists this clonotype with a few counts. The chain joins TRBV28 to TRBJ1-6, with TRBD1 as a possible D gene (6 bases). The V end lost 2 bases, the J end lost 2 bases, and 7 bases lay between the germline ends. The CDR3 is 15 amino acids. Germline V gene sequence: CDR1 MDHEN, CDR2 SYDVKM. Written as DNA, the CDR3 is TGTGCCAGCAGTTTAGGGGGCGCCTATAATTCACCCCTCCACTTT. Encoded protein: CASSLGGAYNSPLHF.

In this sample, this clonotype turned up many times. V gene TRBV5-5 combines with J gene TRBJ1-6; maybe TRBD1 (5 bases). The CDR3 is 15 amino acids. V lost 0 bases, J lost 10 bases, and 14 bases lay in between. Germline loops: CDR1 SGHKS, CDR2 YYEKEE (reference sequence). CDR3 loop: CASSLEGIGASPLHF. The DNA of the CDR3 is TGTGCCAGCAGCTTGGAAGGGATCGGGGCATCACCCCTCCACTTT. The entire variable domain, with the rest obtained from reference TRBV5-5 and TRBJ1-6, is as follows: DAGVTQSPTHLIKTRGQQVTLRCSPISGHKSVSWYQQVLGQGPQFIFQYYEKEERGRGNFPDRFSARQFPNYSSELNVNALLLGDSALYLCASSLEGIGASPLHFGNGTRLTVT.

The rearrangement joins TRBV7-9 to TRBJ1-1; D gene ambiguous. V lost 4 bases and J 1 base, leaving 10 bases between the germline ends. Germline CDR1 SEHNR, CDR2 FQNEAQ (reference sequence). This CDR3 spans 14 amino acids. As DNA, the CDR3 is TGTGCCAGCAGCTCTATGAAGGGGAACACTGAAGCTTTCTTT. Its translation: CASSSMKGNTEAFF.

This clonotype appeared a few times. The CDR3 region is CASSQSGFGYEQYF. The CDR3 nucleotides are TGTGCCAGCAGCCAGTCGGGGTTCGGGTACGAGCAGTACTTC. This chain joins TRBV7-6 and TRBJ2-7, with D maybe TRBD2 (5 bases). Trimming left V 5 bases short and J 4 bases short, with 15 bases between. The CDR3 extends over 14 amino acids. Germline CDR1 and CDR2: SGHVS and FNYEAQ. The full variable domain, in which reference TRBV7-6 and TRBJ2-7 provide the parts outside the CDR3, is GAGVSQSPRYKVTKRGQDVALRCDPISGHVSLYWYRQALGQGPEFLTYFNYEAQQDKSGLPNDRFSAERPEGSISTLTIQRTEQRDSAMYRCASSQSGFGYEQYFGPGTRLTVT.

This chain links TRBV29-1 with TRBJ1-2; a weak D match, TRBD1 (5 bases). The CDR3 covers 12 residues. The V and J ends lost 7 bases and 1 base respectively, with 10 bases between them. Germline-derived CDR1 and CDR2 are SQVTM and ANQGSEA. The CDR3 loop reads CSALTDNYGYTF. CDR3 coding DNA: TGCAGCGCCCTGACAGATAACTATGGCTACACCTTC.

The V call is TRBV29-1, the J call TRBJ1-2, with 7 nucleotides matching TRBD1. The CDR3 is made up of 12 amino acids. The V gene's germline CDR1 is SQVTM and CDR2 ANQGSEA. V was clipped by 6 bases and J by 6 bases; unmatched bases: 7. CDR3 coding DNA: TGCAGCGTGACAAAACAGGGGCATGGCTACACCTTC. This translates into CSVTKQGHGYTF.

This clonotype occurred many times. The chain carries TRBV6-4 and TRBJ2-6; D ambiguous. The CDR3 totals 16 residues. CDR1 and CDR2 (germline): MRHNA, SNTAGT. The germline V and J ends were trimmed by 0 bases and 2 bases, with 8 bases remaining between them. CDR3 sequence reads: CASSDSIRAGANVLTF. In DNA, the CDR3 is TGTGCCAGCAGTGACTCGATACGGGCTGGGGCCAACGTCCTGACTTTC.

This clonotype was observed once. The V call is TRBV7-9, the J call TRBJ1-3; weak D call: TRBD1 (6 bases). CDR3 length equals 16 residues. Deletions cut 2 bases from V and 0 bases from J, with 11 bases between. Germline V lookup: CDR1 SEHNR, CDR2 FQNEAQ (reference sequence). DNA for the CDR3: TGTGCCAGCAGCTTACGGACAGTTAGCTCTGGAAACACCATATATTTT. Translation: CASSLRTVSSGNTIYF.

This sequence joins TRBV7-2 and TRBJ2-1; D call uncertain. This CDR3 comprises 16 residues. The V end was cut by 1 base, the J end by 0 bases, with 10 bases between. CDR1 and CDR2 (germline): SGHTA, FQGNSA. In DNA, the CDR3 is TGTGCCAGCAGCTTAGGACCCTTGAGCTCCTACAATGAGCAGTTCTTC. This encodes CASSLGPLSSYNEQFF.

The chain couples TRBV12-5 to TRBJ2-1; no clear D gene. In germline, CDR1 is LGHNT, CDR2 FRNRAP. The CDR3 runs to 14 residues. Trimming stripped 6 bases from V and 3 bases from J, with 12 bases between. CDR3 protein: CASGRTDFYNEQFF. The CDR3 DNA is TGTGCTAGTGGCCGGACGGATTTCTACAATGAGCAGTTCTTC.

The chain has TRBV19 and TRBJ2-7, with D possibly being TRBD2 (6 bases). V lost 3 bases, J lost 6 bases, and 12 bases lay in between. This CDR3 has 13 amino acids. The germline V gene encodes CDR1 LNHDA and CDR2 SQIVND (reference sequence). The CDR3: CASSIRDSLEQYF. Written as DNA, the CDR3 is TGTGCCAGTAGTATCAGGGACTCACTCGAGCAGTACTTC.

The CDR3 DNA reads as TGTGCCAGCAGCCCCGGCGGCGGACTTATTAATTCACCCCTCCACTTT. Amino acid sequence: CASSPGGGLINSPLHF. The V gene is TRBV5-6, the J gene TRBJ1-6; D not resolved. Trimming took off 4 bases at V and 6 bases at J, with 17 bases between the two ends. The CDR3 covers 16 residues. Germline-derived CDR1 and CDR2 are SGHDT and YYEEEE.